This T cell receptor beta chain was retrieved from a study of beta chain features in type 1 diabetes. Study-level points and caveats: A potential influence of HLA type upon TCRB rearrangement remained unresolved herein. PCR might favor shorter templates, but any such skew would affect patients and controls equally. Over-representation of high TCR-expressing cells was a possible consequence of cDNA sequencing.

The study reverse transcribed the entire isolated RNA, so it sequenced expressed TCRB transcripts. The average output of naive, central memory and regulatory T cell samples was several million reads. The assay was immunoSEQ multiplex PCR, and TCRdb's table has in-frame clones only and misses some. The table shows 390,000 or so clones, with about 15% occurring only once. The CDR3 consists of 11 residues. Germline values: CDR1 LNHDA, CDR2 SQIVND (reference sequence). V lost 4 bases and J 4 bases, leaving 4 bases between the germline ends. This clone appeared a few times. Its target is not known. The chain carries TRBV19 and TRBJ2-5; D is unclear. The receptor's source is a man younger than 45 in good health. The sequencing sample was made of naive CD4+ T cells from blood. The CDR3 DNA follows: TGTGCCAGTAGTAACAGAGAGACCCAGTACTTC. Amino acids: CASSNRETQYF.